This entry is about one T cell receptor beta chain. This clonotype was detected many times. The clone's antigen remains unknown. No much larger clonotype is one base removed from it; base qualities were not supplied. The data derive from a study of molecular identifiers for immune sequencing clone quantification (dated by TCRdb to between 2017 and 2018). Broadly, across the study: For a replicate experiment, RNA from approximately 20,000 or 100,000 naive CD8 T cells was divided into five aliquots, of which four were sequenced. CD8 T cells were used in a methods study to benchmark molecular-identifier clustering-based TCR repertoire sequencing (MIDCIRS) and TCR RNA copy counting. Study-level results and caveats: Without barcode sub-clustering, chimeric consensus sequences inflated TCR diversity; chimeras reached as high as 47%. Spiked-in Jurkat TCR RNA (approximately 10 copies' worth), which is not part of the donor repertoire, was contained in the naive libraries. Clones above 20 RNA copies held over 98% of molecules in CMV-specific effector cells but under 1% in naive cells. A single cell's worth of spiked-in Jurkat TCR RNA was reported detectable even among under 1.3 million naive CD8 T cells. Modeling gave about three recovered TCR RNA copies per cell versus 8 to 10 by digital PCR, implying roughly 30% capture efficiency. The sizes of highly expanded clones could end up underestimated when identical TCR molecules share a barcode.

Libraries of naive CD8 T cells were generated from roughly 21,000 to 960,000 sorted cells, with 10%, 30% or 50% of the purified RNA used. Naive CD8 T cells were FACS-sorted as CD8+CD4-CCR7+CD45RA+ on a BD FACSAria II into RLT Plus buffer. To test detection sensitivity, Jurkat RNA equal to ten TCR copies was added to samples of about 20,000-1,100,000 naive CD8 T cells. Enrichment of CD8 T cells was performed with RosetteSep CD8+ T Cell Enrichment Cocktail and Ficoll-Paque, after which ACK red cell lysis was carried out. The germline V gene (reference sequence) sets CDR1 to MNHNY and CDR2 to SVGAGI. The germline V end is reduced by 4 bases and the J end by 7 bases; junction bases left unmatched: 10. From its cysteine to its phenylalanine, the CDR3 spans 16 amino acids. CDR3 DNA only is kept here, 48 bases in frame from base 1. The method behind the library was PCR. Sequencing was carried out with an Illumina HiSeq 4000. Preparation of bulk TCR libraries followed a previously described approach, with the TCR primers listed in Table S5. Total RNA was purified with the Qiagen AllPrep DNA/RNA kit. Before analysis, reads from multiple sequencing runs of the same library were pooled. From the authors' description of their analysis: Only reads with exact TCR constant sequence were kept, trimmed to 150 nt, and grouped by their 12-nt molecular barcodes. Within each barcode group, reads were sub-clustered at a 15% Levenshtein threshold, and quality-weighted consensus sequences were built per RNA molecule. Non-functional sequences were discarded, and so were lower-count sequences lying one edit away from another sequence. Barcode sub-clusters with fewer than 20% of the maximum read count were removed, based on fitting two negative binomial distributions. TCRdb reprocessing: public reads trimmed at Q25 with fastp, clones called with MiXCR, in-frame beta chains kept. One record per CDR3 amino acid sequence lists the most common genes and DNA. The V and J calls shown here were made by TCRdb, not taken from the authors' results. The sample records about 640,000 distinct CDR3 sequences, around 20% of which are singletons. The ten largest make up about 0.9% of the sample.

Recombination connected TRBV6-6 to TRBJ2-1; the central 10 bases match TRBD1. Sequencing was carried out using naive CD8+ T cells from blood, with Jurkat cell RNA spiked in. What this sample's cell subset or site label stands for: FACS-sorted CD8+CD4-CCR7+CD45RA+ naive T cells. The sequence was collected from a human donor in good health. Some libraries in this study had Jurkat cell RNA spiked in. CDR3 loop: CASSLPGTGVGNEQFF. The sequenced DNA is TGTGCCAGCAGTTTGCCCGGGACAGGGGTTGGGAATGAGCAGTTCTTC.